The 25 T cell receptor beta chains given below trace back to one sample, sequenced in a study of control samples from healthy donors and cancer patients. This table comes from immunoSEQ multiplex PCR, and its TCRdb copy is limited to in-frame clones, with some not included. The table records some 100,000 clones, 92% of them present only once. Sequencing used blood. These receptors originate from a human donor in good health. The donor label of this sample is uncertain.

The chain uses TRBV6-5 and TRBJ2-1, with 8 bases matching TRBD1. This CDR3 comprises 15 residues. Germline loops: CDR1 MNHEY, CDR2 SVGAGI. V lost 8 bases, J lost 6 bases, and 12 bases stayed unmatched. CDR3 sequence reads: CASEVEGGTGNEQFF. In DNA form, the CDR3 reads TGTGCCAGCGAGGTCGAAGGTGGGACAGGCAATGAGCAGTTCTTC.

The J gene is TRBJ2-5, the V gene TRBV2; 7 nucleotides align to TRBD1. CDR3 length: 13 residues. CDR1 and CDR2 from the germline V gene are SNHLY and FYNNEI. Trimming took 10 bases from V and 2 from J; bases not matched to a gene: 7. The CDR3 protein is CATRQGVQETQYF. DNA of the CDR3: TGTGCCACCCGTCAGGGGGTACAAGAGACCCAGTACTTC.

This chain links TRBV24-1 with TRBJ1-5; perhaps TRBD1 as D (6 bases). This CDR3 region has 16 residues. Trimming removed 3 bases at V and 3 bases at J, with 14 bases between. Germline V gene sequence: CDR1 KGHDR, CDR2 SFDVKD. This CDR3 reads CATSDRGTGANQPQHF. The CDR3 coding sequence is TGTGCCACCAGTGATCGAGGGACGGGGGCCAATCAGCCCCAGCATTTT.

As DNA, the CDR3 is TGTGCCAGCAGTGAACTACAGTTAGAGACCCAGTACTTC. Amino acid sequence: CASSELQLETQYF. The chain couples TRBV2 to TRBJ2-5; D remains ambiguous. From germline, CDR1 is SNHLY and CDR2 FYNNEI. V was cut by 2 bases and J by 4 bases, with 8 bases left in between. This CDR3 spans 13 amino acids.

This chain joins TRBV30 and TRBJ2-5, with 8 bases identical to TRBD2. Germline lookup yields CDR1 GTSNPN and CDR2 SVGIG (reference sequence). The V and J ends lost 1 base and 5 bases, in that order; junction bases with no gene match: 9. The CDR3 length is 15 residues. The CDR3 sequence: CAWSARGGLEETQYF. The DNA of the CDR3 is TGTGCCTGGAGTGCCCGGGGGGGCCTTGAGGAGACCCAGTACTTC.

This clone has only one observation. The J gene is TRBJ2-3, the V gene TRBV7-8, with 9 bases fitting TRBD2. Trimming took 5 bases from V and 5 from J; bases not matched to a gene: 11. The germline V gene has CDR1 SGHVS and CDR2 FQNEAQ. The CDR3 loop spans 16 amino acids. CDR3 in amino acids: CASSPAGGGAQDTQYF. The CDR3 bases are TGTGCCAGCAGCCCCGCGGGCGGGGGGGCACAAGATACGCAGTATTTT.

This chain's CDR3 is CASSLANSGNTIYF. In DNA, the CDR3 is TGTGCCAGCAGCTTAGCAAACAGTGGAAACACCATATATTTT. This sequence joins TRBV7-6 and TRBJ1-3; D uncertain. Germline loops: CDR1 SGHVS, CDR2 FNYEAQ. With 0 bases removed from V and 3 bases from J, the gap between germline ends came to 6 bases. The CDR3 contains 14 residues.

This chain uses TRBV2 with TRBJ1-5; D is unresolved. The germline V and J ends were trimmed by 0 bases and 6 bases, with 6 bases remaining between them. The length of the CDR3 is 13 residues. CDR1 SNHLY and CDR2 FYNNEI come from the germline V gene. The CDR3 protein is CASSEARVQPQHF. The CDR3, as DNA: TGTGCCAGCAGTGAAGCTCGGGTTCAGCCCCAGCATTTT.

This clone was found once. This chain uses TRBV5-4 with TRBJ2-1, with a possible D match to TRBD1 (6 bases). This CDR3 has 15 amino acids. With 4 bases removed from V and 1 base from J, the gap between germline ends came to 12 bases. Germline CDR1 is SGHNT and CDR2 is YYREEE (reference sequence). Written as DNA, the CDR3 is TGTGCCAGCAGCCAAGGGGGAGATTCCTACAATGAGCAGTTCTTC. It is translated as CASSQGGDSYNEQFF.

The V and J genes are TRBV7-2 and TRBJ1-1; tentative D call: TRBD1 (5 bases). V lost 0 bases and J 1 base, leaving 12 bases between the germline ends. CDR3 length: 16 residues. Germline V gene lookup returns CDR1 SGHTA and CDR2 FQGNSA. For the CDR3, the DNA is TGTGCCAGCAGCTTAGCGCTGTACAGGAAGAACACTGAAGCTTTCTTT. Its protein product is CASSLALYRKNTEAFF.

V usage is TRBV30 and J usage is TRBJ1-3; D ambiguous. This CDR3 has 14 residues. The germline V and J ends were trimmed by 2 bases and 0 bases, with 8 bases remaining between them. Germline V gene sequence: CDR1 GTSNPN, CDR2 SVGIG (reference sequence). CDR3 sequence reads: CAWSKTSSGNTIYF. Written as DNA, the CDR3 is TGTGCCTGGAGTAAGACTAGCTCTGGAAACACCATATATTTT.

This sequence joins TRBV25-1 and TRBJ1-1; D not resolved. The CDR3 covers 15 residues. Germline values: CDR1 MGHDK, CDR2 SYGVNS. Trimming removed 3 bases from V and 3 bases from J, with 14 bases in between. CDR3 amino acids: CASSDSPEGHTEAFF. The CDR3 region has the DNA TGTGCCAGCAGTGACTCCCCGGAGGGTCACACTGAAGCTTTCTTT.

V and J are TRBV4-3 and TRBJ2-4; D is unclear. Between the trimmed V and J ends, which lost 1 base and 0 bases, there was a span of 13 bases. The CDR3 loop spans 17 amino acids. Germline CDR1 reads LGHNA; CDR2 reads YSLEER. The CDR3 DNA is TGCGCCAGCAGCCAAGCGTATAGTGGGGAAGCCAAAAACATTCAGTACTTC. It translates to CASSQAYSGEAKNIQYF.

V usage is TRBV5-4 and J usage is TRBJ2-1; no clear D gene. Germline V gene sequence: CDR1 SGHNT, CDR2 YYREEE (reference sequence). The germline V and J ends were trimmed by 3 bases and 8 bases, with 9 bases remaining between them. The CDR3 sequence is 12 residues long. The CDR3, as DNA: TGTGCCAGCAGCTCCGACATCGATGAGCAGTTCTTC. Encoded protein: CASSSDIDEQFF.

The chain couples TRBV4-1 to TRBJ2-3; 8 bases are a match to TRBD2. J was trimmed by 3 bases and V by 0 bases; bases with no gene match: 5. Looked up from germline, CDR1 is MGHRA and CDR2 is YSYEKL. There are 16 residues in the CDR3. The CDR3 sequence: CASSQEPGGETDTQYF. CDR3 DNA sequence: TGCGCCAGCAGCCAAGAACCGGGGGGGGAAACAGATACGCAGTATTTT.

The CDR3 sequence is CASSHRQTYNEQFF. For the CDR3, the DNA is TGTGCCAGCAGCCATCGACAGACGTACAATGAGCAGTTCTTC. V gene TRBV14 combines with J gene TRBJ2-1, with a weak D call TRBD1 (5 bases). V lost 3 bases and J 4 bases, leaving 10 bases between the germline ends. Germline V CDR1 and CDR2: SGHDN, FVKESK. This CDR3 is 14 amino acids long.

The chain carries TRBV12-3 or TRBV12-4 and TRBJ1-2; D gene ambiguous. CDR3 length: 13 amino acids. The V end was cut by 1 base, the J end by 2 bases, with 5 bases between. The CDR3 DNA sequence: TGTGCCAGCAGTTTAGTGGAAAACTATGGCTACACCTTC. Translating gives CASSLVENYGYTF.

The chain carries TRBV6-6 and TRBJ1-5; D unresolved. The germline V gene encodes CDR1 MNHNY and CDR2 SVGAGI (reference sequence). V lost 4 bases to trimming and J lost 0 bases, with 4 bases between them. The CDR3 runs to 13 residues. This chain's CDR3 is CASSSDSNQPQHF. The CDR3 region has the DNA TGTGCCAGCAGTTCCGATAGCAATCAGCCCCAGCATTTT.

The chain has TRBV2 and TRBJ1-1, with D perhaps TRBD1 (5 bases). V gave up 4 bases and J gave up 1 base, with 7 bases separating them. This CDR3 comprises 13 residues. Germline CDR1 reads SNHLY; CDR2 reads FYNNEI. The CDR3 is CASSGQGNTEAFF. CDR3 nucleotides: TGTGCCAGCAGTGGTCAGGGGAACACTGAAGCTTTCTTT.

This chain joins TRBV14 and TRBJ2-1; D gene unclear. The germline V gene has CDR1 SGHDN and CDR2 FVKESK. The CDR3 has 15 amino acids. The V end lost 0 bases, the J end lost 6 bases, and 12 bases lay between the germline ends. As DNA, the CDR3 is TGTGCCAGCAGCCAAGAACAACGGGTCCGCAATGAGCAGTTCTTC. Translating it yields CASSQEQRVRNEQFF.

The chain combines TRBV19 with TRBJ2-3; 8 positions match TRBD1. Germline V gene lookup returns CDR1 LNHDA and CDR2 SQIVND (reference sequence). The CDR3 covers 17 residues. Trimming took 3 bases from V and 2 from J; bases not matched to a gene: 10. CDR3 nucleotides: TGTGCCAGTAGTATTACCCCTCAGGGGGCGATCACAGATACGCAGTATTTT. It specifies CASSITPQGAITDTQYF.

The gene calls are TRBV5-1 and TRBJ2-1, with D tentatively TRBD2 (5 bases). Germline CDR1 reads SGHRS; CDR2 reads YFSETQ. V lost 2 bases and J lost 8, with 14 bases in between. The CDR3 totals 14 residues. The CDR3 nucleotides read TGCGCCAGCAGCTTAACCGGGGTATGGGATGAGCAGTTCTTC. It yields the protein CASSLTGVWDEQFF. The variable domain in full, completed from reference TRBV5-1 and TRBJ2-1, reads KAGVTQTPRYLIKTRGQQVTLSCSPISGHRSVSWYQQTPGQGLQFLFEYFSETQRNKGNFPGRFSGRQFSNSRSEMNVSTLELGDSALYLCASSLTGVWDEQFFGPGTRLTVL.

V usage is TRBV30 and J usage is TRBJ2-2; 8 nucleotides line up with TRBD1. Germline CDR1 GTSNPN, CDR2 SVGIG (reference sequence). The ends lost 7 bases at V and 2 bases at J; junction bases unmatched: 6. The CDR3 is 14 residues long. This CDR3 is CASNTGGNTGELFF. CDR3 bases: TGTGCCTCGAATACAGGGGGTAACACCGGGGAGCTGTTTTTT.

The V gene is TRBV5-4, the J gene TRBJ1-2; 9 nucleotides align to TRBD1. The germline V gene has CDR1 SGHNT and CDR2 YYREEE (reference sequence). V shed 2 bases, J shed 4 bases, and the junction held 6 bases outside the gene matches. The CDR3 spans 15 residues. CDR3 loop: CASSLQQGQGYGYTF. The CDR3 region has the DNA TGTGCCAGCAGCTTACAACAGGGACAGGGCTATGGCTACACCTTC.

This clone was found a few times. This sequence joins TRBV4-3 and TRBJ1-3; TRBD1 is a possible D gene (5 bases). This CDR3 is 14 amino acids long. In germline, CDR1 is LGHNA, CDR2 YSLEER. V shed 5 bases and J shed 0 bases, with 8 bases lying between them. CDR3 amino acids: CASSDTGSGNTIYF. As DNA, the CDR3 is TGCGCCAGCAGCGACACAGGCTCTGGAAACACCATATATTTT.